This record covers a single TCR beta chain. Its antigen remains unidentified. CDR3 size: 13 residues. The V and J ends lost 3 bases and 12 bases respectively, with 17 bases between them. Germline V gene lookup returns CDR1 SEHNR and CDR2 FQNEAQ (reference sequence). These data originate in a study of T cell responses to AZD1222 COVID-19 vaccine. Study-wide results and limits: The CD4 TCRs associated with vaccination extended across spike and predominated at 160-218 and 743-854.

The assay was immunoSEQ multiplex PCR, and TCRdb's table has in-frame clones only and misses some. The data show over 150,000 clones, roughly 94% seen once. The source is an adult who received the AZD1222 COVID-19 vaccine. Sample: peripheral blood, taken 28 days after the second AZD1222 dose. The V call is TRBV7-9, the J call TRBJ1-2; D unresolved. CDR3 amino acids: CASSFGSDDPNTF. CDR3 DNA sequence: TGTGCCAGCAGCTTCGGCTCAGATGACCCCAACACCTTC.